A selection of T cell receptor beta chains follows, all from one sample in a study of human T cells and chemical hapten exposure. TCRdb analysed the RACE reads with MiXCR anew, one entry per CDR3 protein. The sample has about 82,000 distinct CDR3 sequences, approximately 11% seen once. The sample in question was whole blood, obtained in connection with sensitization to the hapten diphenylcyclopropenone (DPC). The receptors stem from a woman between 50 and 59 years old with alopecia areata. Some clones in this sample may be carry-over from other donors' samples. CDR3s include the opening cysteine and the closing phenylalanine or tryptophan. The order of the fields is J gene, V gene, clone size, D gene, CDR3 protein, CDR3 DNA. A D gene is named only where the DNA matches it firmly. Some rows have no size entry. The others give once, few or many, or a class for an expanded clone.

j_call: TRBJ2-2; v_call: TRBV5-4; clone_size: many; d_call: .; cdr3_aa: CASSARMNGELFF; cdr3_nt: TGTGCCAGCAGCGCCCGGATGAACGGGGAGCTGTTTTTT
j_call: TRBJ2-7; v_call: TRBV29-1; clone_size: .; d_call: TRBD1; cdr3_aa: CSVATGTGLREQYF; cdr3_nt: TGCAGCGTGGCAACCGGGACAGGGCTTCGCGAGCAGTACTTC
j_call: TRBJ2-1; v_call: TRBV27; clone_size: many; d_call: .; cdr3_aa: CASRPSATANYNEQFF; cdr3_nt: TGTGCCAGCAGACCATCTGCTACGGCGAACTACAATGAGCAGTTCTTC
j_call: TRBJ2-1; v_call: TRBV7-2; clone_size: many; d_call: .; cdr3_aa: CASSPGVLARSYNEQFF; cdr3_nt: TGTGCCAGCAGCCCAGGGGTACTAGCGCGCTCCTACAATGAGCAGTTCTTC
j_call: TRBJ1-2; v_call: TRBV4-1; clone_size: few; d_call: TRBD1; cdr3_aa: CASSQGDRGFGGYTF; cdr3_nt: TGCGCCAGCAGCCAAGGGGACAGGGGTTTTGGTGGCTACACCTTC
j_call: TRBJ2-7; v_call: TRBV5-1; clone_size: many; d_call: .; cdr3_aa: CASSPGASPPYEQYF; cdr3_nt: TGCGCCAGCAGCCCGGGCGCTTCGCCGCCCTACGAGCAGTACTTC
j_call: TRBJ2-7; v_call: TRBV10-1; clone_size: few; d_call: .; cdr3_aa: CATLDRSYEQYF; cdr3_nt: TGCGCCACCTTAGATCGGTCCTACGAGCAGTACTTC
j_call: TRBJ1-6; v_call: TRBV28; clone_size: few; d_call: .; cdr3_aa: CASRHDSPLHF; cdr3_nt: TGTGCCAGCAGACATGATTCACCCCTCCACTTT
j_call: TRBJ1-3; v_call: TRBV18; clone_size: many; d_call: .; cdr3_aa: CASSPSQAPSGNTIYF; cdr3_nt: TGTGCCAGCTCACCGTCACAGGCACCCTCTGGAAACACCATATATTTT
j_call: TRBJ1-2; v_call: TRBV30; clone_size: few; d_call: .; cdr3_aa: CAWRRGYGYTF; cdr3_nt: TGTGCCTGGAGGAGGGGTTATGGCTACACCTTC
j_call: TRBJ1-1; v_call: TRBV5-8; clone_size: many; d_call: .; cdr3_aa: CASSFQTARPNTEAFF; cdr3_nt: TGTGCCAGCAGCTTTCAGACAGCCCGCCCGAACACTGAAGCTTTCTTT
j_call: TRBJ1-2; v_call: TRBV4-3; clone_size: few; d_call: .; cdr3_aa: CASSQDGRGREGYTF; cdr3_nt: TGCGCCAGCAGCCAAGATGGTCGGGGCCGAGAAGGCTACACCTTC
j_call: TRBJ2-1; v_call: TRBV10-3; clone_size: .; d_call: TRBD2; cdr3_aa: CAISESLAGGRWEQFF; cdr3_nt: TGTGCCATCAGTGAGTCGCTAGCGGGAGGCCGGTGGGAGCAGTTCTTC
j_call: TRBJ1-6; v_call: TRBV4-2; clone_size: many; d_call: .; cdr3_aa: CASSQTPTESSGSPLHF; cdr3_nt: TGTGCCAGCAGCCAAACTCCGACGGAGTCCTCCGGTTCACCCCTCCACTTT
j_call: TRBJ2-7; v_call: TRBV29-1; clone_size: many; d_call: .; cdr3_aa: CRGLLGPEQYF; cdr3_nt: TGCAGGGGGCTTTTAGGCCCCGAGCAGTACTTC